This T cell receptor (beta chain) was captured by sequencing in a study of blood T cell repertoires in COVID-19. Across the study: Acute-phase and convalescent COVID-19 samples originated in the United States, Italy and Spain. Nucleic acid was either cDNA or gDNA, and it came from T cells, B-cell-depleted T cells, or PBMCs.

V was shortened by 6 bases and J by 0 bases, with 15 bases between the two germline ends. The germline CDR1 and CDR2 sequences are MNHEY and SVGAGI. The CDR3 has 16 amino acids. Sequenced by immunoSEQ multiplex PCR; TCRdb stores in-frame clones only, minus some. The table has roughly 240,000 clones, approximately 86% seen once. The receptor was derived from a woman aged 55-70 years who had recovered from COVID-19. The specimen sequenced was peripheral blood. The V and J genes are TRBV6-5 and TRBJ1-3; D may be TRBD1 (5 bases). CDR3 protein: CASSYLGQGSGNTIYF. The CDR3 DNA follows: TGTGCCAGCAGCTACCTGGGTCAGGGCTCTGGAAACACCATATATTTT.